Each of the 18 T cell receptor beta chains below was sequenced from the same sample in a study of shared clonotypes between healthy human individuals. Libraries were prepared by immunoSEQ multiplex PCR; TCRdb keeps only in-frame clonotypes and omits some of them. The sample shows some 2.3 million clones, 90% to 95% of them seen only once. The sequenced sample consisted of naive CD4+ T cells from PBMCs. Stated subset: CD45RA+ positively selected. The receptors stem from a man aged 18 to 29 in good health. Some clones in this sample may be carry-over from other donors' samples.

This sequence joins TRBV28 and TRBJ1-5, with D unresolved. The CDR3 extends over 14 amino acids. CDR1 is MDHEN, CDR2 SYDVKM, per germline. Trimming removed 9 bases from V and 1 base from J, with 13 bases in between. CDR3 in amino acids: CASGGQTSNQPQHF. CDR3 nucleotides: TGTGCCAGTGGCGGTCAGACGAGCAATCAGCCCCAGCATTTT.

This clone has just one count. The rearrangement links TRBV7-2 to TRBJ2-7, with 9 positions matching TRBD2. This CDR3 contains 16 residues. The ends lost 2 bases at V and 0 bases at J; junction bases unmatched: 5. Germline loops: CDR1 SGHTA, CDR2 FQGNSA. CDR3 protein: CASSLSLAGTSYEQYF. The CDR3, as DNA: TGTGCCAGCAGCTTATCCCTAGCGGGGACCTCCTACGAGCAGTACTTC.

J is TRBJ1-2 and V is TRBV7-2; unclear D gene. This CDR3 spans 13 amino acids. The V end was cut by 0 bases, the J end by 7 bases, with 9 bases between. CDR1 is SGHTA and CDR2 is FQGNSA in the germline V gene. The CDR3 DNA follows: TGTGCCAGCAGCTTAGCGGTGGACGGTGGCTACACCTTC. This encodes CASSLAVDGGYTF.

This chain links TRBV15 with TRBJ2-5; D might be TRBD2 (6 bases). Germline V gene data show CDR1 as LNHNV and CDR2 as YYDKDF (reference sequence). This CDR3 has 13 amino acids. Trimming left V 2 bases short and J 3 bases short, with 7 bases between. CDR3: CATSRRREETQYF. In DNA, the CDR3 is TGTGCCACCAGCAGACGGAGGGAAGAGACCCAGTACTTC.

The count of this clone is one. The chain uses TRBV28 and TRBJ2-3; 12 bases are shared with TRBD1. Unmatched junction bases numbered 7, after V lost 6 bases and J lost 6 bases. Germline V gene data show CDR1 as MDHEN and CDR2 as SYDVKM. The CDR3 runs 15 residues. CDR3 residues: CASSTGTGGGDTQYF. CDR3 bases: TGTGCCAGCAGCACCGGGACAGGGGGCGGGGATACGCAGTATTTT.

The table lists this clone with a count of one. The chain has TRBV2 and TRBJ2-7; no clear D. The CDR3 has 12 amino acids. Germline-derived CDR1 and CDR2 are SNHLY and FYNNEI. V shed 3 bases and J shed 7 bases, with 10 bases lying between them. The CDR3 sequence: CASSDEGLEQYF. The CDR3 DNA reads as TGTGCCAGCAGTGATGAAGGTCTGGAGCAGTACTTC.

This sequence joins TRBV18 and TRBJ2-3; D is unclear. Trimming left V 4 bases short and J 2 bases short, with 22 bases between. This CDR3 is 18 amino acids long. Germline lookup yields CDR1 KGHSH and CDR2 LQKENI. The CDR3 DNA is TGTGCCAGCTCACGACAAATAAACTCGGTTCTTAACACAGATACGCAGTATTTT. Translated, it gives CASSRQINSVLNTDTQYF.

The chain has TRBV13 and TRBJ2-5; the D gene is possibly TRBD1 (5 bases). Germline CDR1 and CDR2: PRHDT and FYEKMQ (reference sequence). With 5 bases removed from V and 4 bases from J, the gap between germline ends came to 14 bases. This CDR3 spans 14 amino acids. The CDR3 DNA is TGTGCCAGCAGCGTCCGCCAGGGCGGAGAGACCCAGTACTTC. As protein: CASSVRQGGETQYF.

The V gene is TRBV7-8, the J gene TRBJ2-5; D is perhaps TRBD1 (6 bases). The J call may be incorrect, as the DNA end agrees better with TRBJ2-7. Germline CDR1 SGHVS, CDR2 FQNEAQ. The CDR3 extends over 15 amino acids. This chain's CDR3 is CASSRTGTPNYEQYF. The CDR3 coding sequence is TGTGCCAGCAGCCGAACCGGGACACCGAATTACGAGCAGTACTTC.

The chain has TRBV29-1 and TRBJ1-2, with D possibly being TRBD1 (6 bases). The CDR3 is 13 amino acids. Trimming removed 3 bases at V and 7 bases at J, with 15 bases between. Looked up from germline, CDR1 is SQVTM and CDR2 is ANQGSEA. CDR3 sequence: CSVEKGERGGYTF. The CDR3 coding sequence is TGCAGCGTTGAGAAGGGGGAGCGGGGTGGCTACACCTTC.

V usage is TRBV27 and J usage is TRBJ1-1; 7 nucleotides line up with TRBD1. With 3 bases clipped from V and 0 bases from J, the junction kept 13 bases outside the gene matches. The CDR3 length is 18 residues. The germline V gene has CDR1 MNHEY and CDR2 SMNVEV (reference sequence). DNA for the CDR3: TGTGCCAGCAGTTTCCTGTTACCGACAGGGTACCTGAACACTGAAGCTTTCTTT. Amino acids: CASSFLLPTGYLNTEAFF.

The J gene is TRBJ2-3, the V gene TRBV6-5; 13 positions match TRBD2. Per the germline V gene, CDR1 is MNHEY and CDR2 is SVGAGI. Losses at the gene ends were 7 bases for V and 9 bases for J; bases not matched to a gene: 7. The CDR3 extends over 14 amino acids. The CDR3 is CASKRLAGGDTQYF. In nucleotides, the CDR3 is TGTGCCAGCAAAAGACTAGCGGGAGGCGACACGCAGTATTTT.

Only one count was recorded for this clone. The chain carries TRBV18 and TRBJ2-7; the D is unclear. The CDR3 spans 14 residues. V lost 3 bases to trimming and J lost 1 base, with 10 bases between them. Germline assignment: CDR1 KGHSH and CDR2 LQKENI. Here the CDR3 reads CASSPLETSYEQYF. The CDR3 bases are TGTGCCAGCTCACCTCTGGAGACTTCCTACGAGCAGTACTTC. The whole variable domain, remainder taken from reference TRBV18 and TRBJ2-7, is NAGVMQNPRHLVRRRGQEARLRCSPMKGHSHVYWYRQLPEEGLKFMVYLQKENIIDESGMPKERFSAEFPKEGPSILRIQQVVRGDSAAYFCASSPLETSYEQYFGPGTRLTVT.

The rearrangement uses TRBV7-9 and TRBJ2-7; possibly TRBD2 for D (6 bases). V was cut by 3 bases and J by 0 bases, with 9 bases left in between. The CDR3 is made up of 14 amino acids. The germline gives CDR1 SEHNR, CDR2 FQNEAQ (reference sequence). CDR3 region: CASSLGGASYEQYF. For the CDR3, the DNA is TGTGCCAGCAGCTTGGGCGGGGCCTCCTACGAGCAGTACTTC. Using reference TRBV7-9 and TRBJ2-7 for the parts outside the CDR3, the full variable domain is DTGVSQNPRHKITKRGQNVTFRCDPISEHNRLYWYRQTLGQGPEFLTYFQNEAQLEKSRLLSDRFSAERPKGSFSTLEIQRTEQGDSAMYLCASSLGGASYEQYFGPGTRLTVT.

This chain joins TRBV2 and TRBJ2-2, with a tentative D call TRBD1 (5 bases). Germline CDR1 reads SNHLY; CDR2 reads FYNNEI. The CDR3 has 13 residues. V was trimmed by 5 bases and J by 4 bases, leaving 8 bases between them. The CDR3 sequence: CASSKGITGELFF. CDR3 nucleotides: TGTGCCAGCAGTAAGGGGATCACCGGGGAGCTGTTTTTT.

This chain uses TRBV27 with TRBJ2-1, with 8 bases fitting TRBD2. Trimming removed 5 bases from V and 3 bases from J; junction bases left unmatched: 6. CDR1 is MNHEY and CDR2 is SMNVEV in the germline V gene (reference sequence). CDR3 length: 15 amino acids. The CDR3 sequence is CASSPPGLVYNEQFF. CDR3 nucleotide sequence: TGTGCCAGCAGTCCCCCGGGACTAGTCTACAATGAGCAGTTCTTC.

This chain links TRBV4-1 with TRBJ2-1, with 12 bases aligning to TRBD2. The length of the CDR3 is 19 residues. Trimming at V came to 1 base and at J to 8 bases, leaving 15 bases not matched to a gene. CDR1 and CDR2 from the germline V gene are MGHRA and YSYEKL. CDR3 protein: CASSQAFKRPSGRVDEQFF. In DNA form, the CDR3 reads TGCGCCAGCAGCCAAGCGTTTAAGCGGCCTAGCGGGAGGGTCGATGAGCAGTTCTTC.

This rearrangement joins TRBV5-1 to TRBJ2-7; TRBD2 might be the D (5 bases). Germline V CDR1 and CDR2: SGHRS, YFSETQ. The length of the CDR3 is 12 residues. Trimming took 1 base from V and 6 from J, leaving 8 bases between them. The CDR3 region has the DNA TGCGCCAGCAGCTTGATGGACTCCGAGCAGTACTTC. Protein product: CASSLMDSEQYF. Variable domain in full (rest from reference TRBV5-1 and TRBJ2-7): KAGVTQTPRYLIKTRGQQVTLSCSPISGHRSVSWYQQTPGQGLQFLFEYFSETQRNKGNFPGRFSGRQFSNSRSEMNVSTLELGDSALYLCASSLMDSEQYFGPGTRLTVT.